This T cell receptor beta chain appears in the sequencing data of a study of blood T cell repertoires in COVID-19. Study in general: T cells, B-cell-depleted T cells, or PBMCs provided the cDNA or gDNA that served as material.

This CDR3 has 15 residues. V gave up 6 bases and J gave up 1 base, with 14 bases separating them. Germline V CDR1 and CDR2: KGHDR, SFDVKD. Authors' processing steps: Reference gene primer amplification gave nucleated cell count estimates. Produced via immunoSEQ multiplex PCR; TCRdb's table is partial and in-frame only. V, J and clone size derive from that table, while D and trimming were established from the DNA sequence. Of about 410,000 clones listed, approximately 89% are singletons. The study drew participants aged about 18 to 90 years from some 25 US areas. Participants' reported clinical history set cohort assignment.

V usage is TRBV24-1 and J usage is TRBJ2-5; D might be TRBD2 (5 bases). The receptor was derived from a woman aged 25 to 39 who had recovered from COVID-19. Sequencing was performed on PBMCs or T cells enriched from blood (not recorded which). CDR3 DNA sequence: TGTGCCACCAGTAGCGCAGGAGGCACCCAAGAGACCCAGTACTTC. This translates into CATSSAGGTQETQYF.